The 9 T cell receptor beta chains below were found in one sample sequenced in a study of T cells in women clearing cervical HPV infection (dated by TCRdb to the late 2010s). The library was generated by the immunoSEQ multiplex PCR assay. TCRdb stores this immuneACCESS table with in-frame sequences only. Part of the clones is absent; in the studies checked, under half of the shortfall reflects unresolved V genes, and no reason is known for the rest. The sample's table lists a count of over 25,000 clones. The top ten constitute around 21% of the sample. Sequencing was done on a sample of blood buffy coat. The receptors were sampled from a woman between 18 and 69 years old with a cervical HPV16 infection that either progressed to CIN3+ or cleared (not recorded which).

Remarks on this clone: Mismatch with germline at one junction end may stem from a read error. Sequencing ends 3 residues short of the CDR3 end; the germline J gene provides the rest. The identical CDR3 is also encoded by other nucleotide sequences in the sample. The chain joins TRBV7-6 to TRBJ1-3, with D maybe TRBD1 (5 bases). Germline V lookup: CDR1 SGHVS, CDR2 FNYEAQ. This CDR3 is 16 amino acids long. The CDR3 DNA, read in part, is TGTGCCAGCAGCTTAGGAGGGGCGAGCTCTGGAAACACA. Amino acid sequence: CASSLGGASSGNT. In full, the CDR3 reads CASSLGGASSGNTIYF.

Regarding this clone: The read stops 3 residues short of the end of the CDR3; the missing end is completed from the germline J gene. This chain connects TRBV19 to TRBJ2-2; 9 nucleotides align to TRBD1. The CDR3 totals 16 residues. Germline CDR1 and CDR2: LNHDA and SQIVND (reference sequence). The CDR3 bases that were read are TGTGCCAGTAGCAAAGTTGTGGGGACAGGGTATGAAAAG. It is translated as CASSKVVGTGYEK. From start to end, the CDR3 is CASSKVVGTGYEKLFF. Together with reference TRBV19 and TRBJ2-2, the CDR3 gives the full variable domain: DGGITQSPKYLFRKEGQNVTLSCEQNLNHDAMYWYRQDPGQGLRLIYYSQIVNDFQKGDIAEGYSVSREKKESFPLTVTSAQKNPTAFYLCASSKVVGTGYEKLFFGEGSRLTVL.

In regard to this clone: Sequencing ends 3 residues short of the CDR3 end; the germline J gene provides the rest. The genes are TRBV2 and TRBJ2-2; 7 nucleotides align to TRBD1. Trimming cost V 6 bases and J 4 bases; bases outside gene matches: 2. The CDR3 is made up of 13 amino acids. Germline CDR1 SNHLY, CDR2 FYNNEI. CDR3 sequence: CASRGQVTGELFF. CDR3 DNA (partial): TGTGCCAGCAGAGGACAGGTCACCGGGGAG.

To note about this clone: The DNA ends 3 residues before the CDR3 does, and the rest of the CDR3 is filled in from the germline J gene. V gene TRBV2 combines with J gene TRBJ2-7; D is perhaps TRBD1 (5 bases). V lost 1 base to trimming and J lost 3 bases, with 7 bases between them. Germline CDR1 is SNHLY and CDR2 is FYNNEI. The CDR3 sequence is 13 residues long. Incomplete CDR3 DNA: TGTGCCAGCAGTGAAGGACAGCTCTACGAG. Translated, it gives CASSEGQLYE. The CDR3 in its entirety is CASSEGQLYEQYF.

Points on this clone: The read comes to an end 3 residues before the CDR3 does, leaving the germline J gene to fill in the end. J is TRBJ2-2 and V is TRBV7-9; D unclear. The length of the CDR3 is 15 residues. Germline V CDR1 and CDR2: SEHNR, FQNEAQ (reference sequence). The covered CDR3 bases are TGTGCCAGCAGCTTAGGTGGGCCTGTGGATTCACCG. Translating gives CASSLGGPVDSP. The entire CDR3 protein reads CASSLGGPVDSPLFF.

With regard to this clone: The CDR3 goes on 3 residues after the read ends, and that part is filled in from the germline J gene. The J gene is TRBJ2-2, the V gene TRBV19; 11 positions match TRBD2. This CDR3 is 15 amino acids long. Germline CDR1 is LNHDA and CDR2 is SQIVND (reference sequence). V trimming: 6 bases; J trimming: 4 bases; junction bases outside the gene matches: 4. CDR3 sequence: CASRTSGRSTGELFF. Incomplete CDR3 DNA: TGTGCCAGTAGAACTAGCGGGAGATCCACCGGGGAG.

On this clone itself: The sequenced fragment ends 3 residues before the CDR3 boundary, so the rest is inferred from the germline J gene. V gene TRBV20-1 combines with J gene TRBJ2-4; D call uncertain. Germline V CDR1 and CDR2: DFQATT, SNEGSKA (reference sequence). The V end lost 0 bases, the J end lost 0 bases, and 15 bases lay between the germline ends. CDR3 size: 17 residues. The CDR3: CSARDRIRVLAKNIQYF. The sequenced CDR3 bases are TGCAGTGCTAGAGATCGGATAAGGGTACTAGCCAAAAACATT.

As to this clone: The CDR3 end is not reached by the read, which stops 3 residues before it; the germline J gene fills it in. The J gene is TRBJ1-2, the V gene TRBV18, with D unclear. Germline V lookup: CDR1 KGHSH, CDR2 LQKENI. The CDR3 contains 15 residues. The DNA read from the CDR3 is TGTGCCAGCTCACCGACTAGCGGGAGCATCGATGAC. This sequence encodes CASSPTSGSIDD. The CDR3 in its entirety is CASSPTSGSIDDYTF.

This CDR3 is CASSMGGGRGTDTQYF. The covered CDR3 bases are TGTGCCAGTAGTATGGGGGGGGGCCGGGGCACAGATACG. The chain couples TRBV19 to TRBJ2-3, with D possibly TRBD2 on 7 matching bases. The read stops 3 residues short of the end of the CDR3; the missing end is completed from the germline J gene. This CDR3 is 16 amino acids long. Germline lookup yields CDR1 LNHDA and CDR2 SQIVND (reference sequence). V lost 3 bases and J 1 base, leaving 14 bases between the germline ends.